A single sample gave rise to the 14 T cell receptor beta chains below, sequenced in a study of blood T cell repertoires in COVID-19. Libraries were prepared by immunoSEQ multiplex PCR; TCRdb keeps only in-frame clonotypes and omits some of them. Among under 200,000 clones listed, around 80% were seen once. Sequenced: peripheral blood. These receptors were obtained from a woman aged 80 or older with active or convalescent COVID-19.

This clone was detected a few times. The genes are TRBV7-8 and TRBJ2-3; 11 nucleotides line up with TRBD2. V gave up 1 base and J gave up 6 bases; unmatched junction bases: 3. Germline-derived CDR1 and CDR2 are SGHVS and FQNEAQ. The CDR3 runs 15 residues. CDR3 coding DNA: TGTGCCAGCAGCTTAGTTAGCGGGGGGGCGGATACGCAGTATTTT. As protein: CASSLVSGGADTQYF.

The chain combines TRBV27 with TRBJ1-2; TRBD1 matches at 9 bases. CDR3 length: 15 amino acids. Looked up from germline, CDR1 is MNHEY and CDR2 is SMNVEV (reference sequence). V lost 3 bases to trimming and J lost 4 bases; unmatched junction nucleotides: 6. CDR3 region: CASSFRLTGGYGYTF. The CDR3 DNA is TGTGCCAGCAGTTTCCGACTGACAGGGGGCTATGGCTACACCTTC.

The V and J genes are TRBV18 and TRBJ1-5; possible D gene TRBD1, 5 bases. This CDR3 is 16 amino acids long. Trimming removed 2 bases at V and 2 bases at J, with 13 bases between. CDR1 and CDR2 (germline): KGHSH, LQKENI. The CDR3 sequence is CASSPSRGVGNQPQHF. CDR3 nucleotide sequence: TGTGCCAGCTCACCAAGCCGGGGGGTGGGCAATCAGCCCCAGCATTTT.

This chain links TRBV6-1 with TRBJ2-5, with 7 bases lining up with TRBD1. The V and J ends lost 3 bases and 2 bases, in that order; junction bases with no gene match: 6. CDR1 and CDR2 from the germline V gene are MNHNS and SASEGT. The CDR3 spans 15 residues. DNA of the CDR3: TGTGCCAGCAGTGATTGGACAGGACCACAAGAGACCCAGTACTTC. It encodes CASSDWTGPQETQYF.

The J gene is TRBJ2-2, the V gene TRBV11-2, with 7 positions matching TRBD2. V shed 5 bases, J shed 4 bases, and the junction held 7 bases outside the gene matches. CDR3 length: 15 amino acids. In germline, CDR1 is SGHAT, CDR2 FQNNGV. The CDR3 nucleotides read TGTGCCAGCAGCCCCCGGGGGGTGAGCACCGGGGAGCTGTTTTTT. Encoded protein: CASSPRGVSTGELFF.

The chain is built from TRBV5-6 and TRBJ1-5, with D possibly matching TRBD1 (6 bases). Germline V gene data show CDR1 as SGHDT and CDR2 as YYEEEE. The length of the CDR3 is 17 residues. Deletions cut 3 bases from V and 4 bases from J, with 20 bases between. The CDR3 is CASSSTGSLALNQPQHF. The CDR3 nucleotides are TGTGCCAGCAGCTCGACAGGCTCCCTTGCCCTTAATCAGCCCCAGCATTTT.

This clone was seen more than once but under ten times. The chain couples TRBV6-4 to TRBJ1-3; D is unclear. Trimming pared 11 bases from V and 3 bases from J, leaving 17 bases between. CDR1 MRHNA and CDR2 SNTAGT come from the germline V gene. CDR3 size: 14 residues. The CDR3 sequence: CAGTTWEGGNTIYF. The CDR3 region has the DNA TGTGCCGGCACTACGTGGGAGGGTGGAAACACCATATATTTT.

V usage is TRBV19 and J usage is TRBJ1-1, with 7 bases matching TRBD1. The length of the CDR3 is 15 residues. After removal of 3 bases from V and 4 bases from J, the junction contained 8 bases not matched to a gene. Per germline, CDR1 LNHDA and CDR2 SQIVND (reference sequence). The CDR3 spells CASSMDRSLLTEAFF. DNA for the CDR3: TGTGCCAGTAGTATGGACAGGTCCCTTCTCACTGAAGCTTTCTTT. Supplemented by reference TRBV19 and TRBJ1-1, the full variable domain reads DGGITQSPKYLFRKEGQNVTLSCEQNLNHDAMYWYRQDPGQGLRLIYYSQIVNDFQKGDIAEGYSVSREKKESFPLTVTSAQKNPTAFYLCASSMDRSLLTEAFFGQGTRLTVV.

The V call is TRBV12-5, the J call TRBJ2-5, with TRBD2 identical over 7 bases. Unmatched junction bases numbered 16, after V lost 2 bases and J lost 1 base. Germline V gene lookup returns CDR1 LGHNT and CDR2 FRNRAP. This CDR3 is built from 19 residues. The CDR3, as DNA: TGTGCTAGTGGTTTGATGGGTTGGGGGGGGAATCCTTCCCAAGAGACCCAGTACTTC. The encoded protein is CASGLMGWGGNPSQETQYF.

The chain has TRBV7-9 and TRBJ2-2, with D possibly matching TRBD1 (5 bases). V lost 6 bases and J 1 base, leaving 6 bases between the germline ends. The CDR3 sequence is 13 residues long. Per germline, CDR1 SEHNR and CDR2 FQNEAQ (reference sequence). CDR3 DNA sequence: TGTGCCAGCAGGGACAAGAACACCGGGGAGCTGTTTTTT. Amino acids: CASRDKNTGELFF.

The gene calls are TRBV3-1 (or the pseudogene TRBV3-2) and TRBJ2-1; no definite D call. Trimming removed 1 base from V and 2 bases from J, with 12 bases in between. CDR3 length equals 16 residues. Germline values: CDR1 LGHDT, CDR2 YNNKEL (reference sequence). CDR3 amino acids: CASSQVPPGPYNEQFF. The CDR3 coding sequence is TGTGCCAGCAGCCAAGTACCCCCTGGGCCCTACAATGAGCAGTTCTTC.

V gene TRBV15 combines with J gene TRBJ2-4; D gene uncertain. The CDR3 loop spans 14 amino acids. V lost 3 bases to trimming and J lost 3 bases, with 9 bases between them. Germline CDR1 reads LNHNV; CDR2 reads YYDKDF (reference sequence). The CDR3 loop reads CATSSRVGKNIQYF. In nucleotides, the CDR3 is TGTGCCACCAGCAGCCGGGTTGGCAAAAACATTCAGTACTTC.

This clone was seen once. The chain uses TRBV7-2 and TRBJ1-3; 8 bases agree with TRBD1. Unmatched junction bases numbered 8, after V lost 5 bases and J lost 2 bases. Looked up from germline, CDR1 is SGHTA and CDR2 is FQGNSA. CDR3 size: 16 residues. The CDR3, as DNA: TGTGCCAGCAGCCCAGTGGACAGGGCAACTGGAAACACCATATATTTT. Translation gives CASSPVDRATGNTIYF. Drawing the rest from reference TRBV7-2 and TRBJ1-3, the complete variable domain is GAGVSQSPSNKVTEKGKDVELRCDPISGHTALYWYRQSLGQGLEFLIYFQGNSAPDKSGLPSDRFSAERTGGSVSTLTIQRTQQEDSAVYLCASSPVDRATGNTIYFGEGSWLTVV.

This clone was counted once. The chain recombines TRBV4-3 with TRBJ1-2, with a tentative D call TRBD1 (6 bases). Germline CDR1 LGHNA, CDR2 YSLEER. This CDR3 region has 15 residues. Deletions cut 0 bases from V and 7 bases from J, with 15 bases between. CDR3 sequence reads: CASSQDPGQGGGYTF. As DNA, the CDR3 is TGCGCCAGCAGCCAAGATCCTGGACAAGGGGGTGGCTACACCTTC.